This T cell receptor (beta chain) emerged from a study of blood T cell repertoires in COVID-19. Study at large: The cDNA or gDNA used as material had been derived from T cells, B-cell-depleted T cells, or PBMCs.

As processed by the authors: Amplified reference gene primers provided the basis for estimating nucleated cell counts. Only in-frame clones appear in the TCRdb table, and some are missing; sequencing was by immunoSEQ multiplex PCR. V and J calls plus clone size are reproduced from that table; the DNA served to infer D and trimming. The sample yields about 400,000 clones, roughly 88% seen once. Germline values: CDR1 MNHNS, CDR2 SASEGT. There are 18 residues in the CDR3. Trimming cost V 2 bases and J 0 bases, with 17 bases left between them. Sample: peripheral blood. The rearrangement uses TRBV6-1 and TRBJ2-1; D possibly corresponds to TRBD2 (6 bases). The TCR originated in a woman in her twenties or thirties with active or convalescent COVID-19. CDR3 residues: CASSELVGRGSSYNEQFF. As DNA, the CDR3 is TGTGCCAGCAGTGAATTAGTAGGGCGGGGAAGCTCCTACAATGAGCAGTTCTTC.